The 14 T cell receptor beta chains reported below all come from one sample, sequenced in a study of blood T cell repertoires in COVID-19. Sequencing was performed with immunoSEQ multiplex PCR; in TCRdb, only in-frame clones are kept and a portion is missing. This sample has roughly 190,000 clones; 82% occur once, and the top ten carry approximately 7.8%. The specimen sequenced was peripheral blood. Receptor source: a woman aged 60-75 years with COVID-19, enrolled during active disease.

V is TRBV12-5 and J is TRBJ2-1; TRBD2 matches at 9 bases. Germline trimming cut 4 bases from V and 7 bases from J; bases unmatched to any gene: 2. The CDR3 spans 13 residues. CDR1 is LGHNT and CDR2 is FRNRAP in the germline V gene. The CDR3 DNA is TGTGCTAGTGGTTCGACTAGCGGTAATGAGCAGTTCTTC. Translating gives CASGSTSGNEQFF.

The DNA for the CDR3 is TGTGCCAGTAGTACAAGGGGCGGTAATTCACCCCTCCACTTT. The encoded protein is CASSTRGGNSPLHF. The chain couples TRBV19 to TRBJ1-6, with D possibly TRBD1 on 5 matching bases. The CDR3 extends over 14 amino acids. Germline-derived CDR1 and CDR2 are LNHDA and SQIVND (reference sequence). Trimming pared 4 bases from V and 6 bases from J, leaving 10 bases between. The full variable domain, its missing parts supplied by reference TRBV19 and TRBJ1-6, is DGGITQSPKYLFRKEGQNVTLSCEQNLNHDAMYWYRQDPGQGLRLIYYSQIVNDFQKGDIAEGYSVSREKKESFPLTVTSAQKNPTAFYLCASSTRGGNSPLHFGNGTRLTVT.

The gene calls are TRBV6-1 and TRBJ2-1; perhaps TRBD2 as D (6 bases). The V and J ends lost 1 base and 8 bases respectively, with 12 bases between them. The CDR3 is 14 residues long. The germline gives CDR1 MNHNS, CDR2 SASEGT. Here the CDR3 DNA reads TGTGCCAGCAGTGAAGGACTAGGCTTTGATGAGCAGTTCTTC. It translates to CASSEGLGFDEQFF.

The chain joins TRBV6-5 to TRBJ2-2, with 8 bases fitting TRBD1. Looked up from germline, CDR1 is MNHEY and CDR2 is SVGAGI. The trim removed 7 bases at V and 1 base at J, leaving 5 bases unmatched. This CDR3 spans 15 amino acids. The CDR3 loop reads CASNEGQGNTGELFF. DNA for the CDR3: TGTGCCAGCAACGAAGGACAGGGGAACACCGGGGAGCTGTTTTTT.

This sequence joins TRBV14 and TRBJ2-2; D unresolved. This CDR3 is built from 16 residues. Looked up from germline, CDR1 is SGHDN and CDR2 is FVKESK. V was trimmed by 5 bases and J by 3 bases, leaving 16 bases between them. CDR3 loop: CASSESPRMHTGELFF. In DNA form, the CDR3 reads TGTGCCAGCAGCGAATCCCCGAGGATGCACACCGGGGAGCTGTTTTTT.

For this clone: The junction departs from germline at one end; a sequencing error may be responsible. The chain uses TRBV7-7 and TRBJ1-1, with TRBD1 matching over 7 bases. Germline CDR1 SSHAT, CDR2 FNYEAQ (reference sequence). There are 19 residues in the CDR3. The CDR3 loop reads CASSLANRDSKPLNTEAFF. In DNA form, the CDR3 reads TGTGCTAGCAGCTTAGCGAACCGGGACAGCAAGCCCCTGAACACTGAAGCTTTCTTT.

This clone was seen only a few times. The rearrangement joins TRBV2 to TRBJ1-6; 7 bases align to TRBD1. The CDR3 is made up of 17 amino acids. Looked up from germline, CDR1 is SNHLY and CDR2 is FYNNEI. V lost 3 bases and J lost 4; bases outside the gene matches: 9. In DNA form, the CDR3 reads TGTGCCAGCAGTGATCACAGGGGCCGTCCTTATAATTCACCCCTCCACTTT. Translating gives CASSDHRGRPYNSPLHF. Looking up the rest from reference TRBV2 and TRBJ1-6 gives the full variable domain: EPEVTQTPSHQVTQMGQEVILRCVPISNHLYFYWYRQILGQKVEFLVSFYNNEISEKSEIFDDQFSVERPDGSNFTLKIRSTKLEDSAMYFCASSDHRGRPYNSPLHFGNGTRLTVT.

The rearrangement joins TRBV7-9 to TRBJ2-3; the match to TRBD1 covers 9 bases. The CDR3 extends over 15 amino acids. The V segment lost 5 bases and the J segment 2 bases; nucleotides outside the gene matches: 5. Germline V CDR1 and CDR2: SEHNR, FQNEAQ (reference sequence). CDR3 region: CASSPTGGFTDTQYF. CDR3 in DNA: TGTGCCAGCAGCCCGACAGGGGGTTTCACAGATACGCAGTATTTT.

This clone was recorded many times. V gene TRBV6-4 combines with J gene TRBJ2-1, with 9 bases lining up with TRBD2. Germline trimming cut 5 bases from V and 9 bases from J; bases unmatched to any gene: 11. Germline CDR1 MRHNA, CDR2 SNTAGT. This CDR3 has 15 amino acids. As DNA, the CDR3 is TGTGCCAGCAGTAGAGTAGCGGGAGAGAAGGGTGAGCAGTTCTTC. This translates into CASSRVAGEKGEQFF.

The chain joins TRBV3-1 (or the pseudogene TRBV3-2) to TRBJ2-3; D remains ambiguous. CDR1 LGHDT and CDR2 YNNKEL come from the germline V gene (reference sequence). The V end was cut by 3 bases, the J end by 0 bases, with 10 bases between. The CDR3 covers 15 residues. DNA for the CDR3: TGTGCCAGCAGCCACGACACGTACAGCACAGATACGCAGTATTTT. Translated: CASSHDTYSTDTQYF.

The rearrangement joins TRBV5-1 to TRBJ2-3; 10 bases are a match to TRBD1. Trimming took 0 bases from V and 11 from J; bases not matched to a gene: 9. Germline loops: CDR1 SGHRS, CDR2 YFSETQ. The CDR3 runs to 15 residues. CDR3 sequence reads: CASSLVGQGSVGQYF. Written as DNA, the CDR3 is TGCGCCAGCAGCTTGGTGGGACAGGGGTCGGTCGGGCAGTATTTT.

The rearrangement links TRBV11-2 to TRBJ2-5; TRBD1 matches 8 bases. The CDR3 is 16 amino acids. V was pared by 5 bases and J by 5 bases, with 13 bases of the junction left unmatched. Germline-derived CDR1 and CDR2 are SGHAT and FQNNGV. The CDR3 reads CASSRSGQGSQETQYF. DNA of the CDR3: TGTGCCAGCAGCCGGAGTGGACAGGGCTCACAGGAGACCCAGTACTTC.

This chain connects TRBV7-2 to TRBJ2-1; TRBD2 agrees at 10 bases. J gave up 7 bases and V 3 bases, and 6 bases lay outside the gene matches. CDR3 length: 15 residues. Germline-derived CDR1 and CDR2 are SGHTA and FQGNSA. CDR3 nucleotide sequence: TGTGCCAGCAGCTTCCAGCGGGGGGGCGGAAATGAGCAGTTCTTC. Its translation is CASSFQRGGGNEQFF.

CDR3 nucleotide sequence: TGTGCCAGCTCACCACCTACGGGTATGAATGAGCAGTTCTTC. Translated: CASSPPTGMNEQFF. The gene calls are TRBV18 and TRBJ2-1; D is unclear. CDR1 KGHSH and CDR2 LQKENI come from the germline V gene. V lost 0 bases to trimming and J lost 7 bases, with 10 bases between them. The length of the CDR3 is 14 residues.